This passage covers 25 T cell receptor beta chains from one sample sequenced in a study of blood T cell repertoires in COVID-19 (dated by TCRdb to between 2020 and 2021). The library was obtained by the immunoSEQ multiplex PCR assay. TCRdb took over this immuneACCESS table, retaining in-frame rearrangements with V and J assigned. Such tables are incomplete; in checked studies, under half of the missing clones stem from an unresolved V gene, and the remainder is unexplained. The sample data list 45,000 to 50,000 clones, and approximately 83% of these were observed just once. Roughly a third of the sample is in the top ten clones. The material sequenced was peripheral blood. These receptors were obtained from a woman older than 75 with COVID-19, enrolled during active disease.

This clone occurred once. This sequence joins TRBV3-1 (or the pseudogene TRBV3-2) and TRBJ2-7; 7 nucleotides agree with TRBD2. V shed 3 bases, J shed 6 bases, and the junction held 5 bases outside the gene matches. Germline values: CDR1 LGHDT, CDR2 YNNKEL (reference sequence). The CDR3 loop spans 13 amino acids. The DNA for the CDR3 is TGTGCCAGCAGCCATGCGGGAGAGGGCGAGCAGTACTTC. Amino acids: CASSHAGEGEQYF.

This chain joins TRBV10-3 and TRBJ2-7; 11 bases align to TRBD1. V shed 7 bases and J 2 bases; nucleotides not matched to a gene: 1. Germline CDR1 and CDR2: ENHRY and SYGVKD. The CDR3 spans 13 residues. In DNA, the CDR3 is TGTGCCATCAAGGGACAGGGGGCCTACGAGCAGTACTTC. It specifies CAIKGQGAYEQYF.

This clone was picked up a small number of times. The CDR3 ends on some other residue instead of the conserved phenylalanine or tryptophan, so this is likely a read error. The limits of the CDR3 on the DNA are not certain, so only TCRdb's listed CDR3 is given. This chain joins TRBV27 and TRBJ2-7; the table's D call, TRBD1, has no DNA check behind it. Germline V gives CDR1 MNHEY, CDR2 SMNVEV (reference sequence). The CDR3 length is 15 residues, termini included. CDR3 sequence: CASSPLPESRDRIIL.

The CDR3 loop is CASSFSSNLLAGGINEQFF. CDR3 coding DNA: TGTGCCAGCAGCTTTAGCTCAAACTTACTAGCGGGTGGTATCAATGAGCAGTTCTTC. The chain combines TRBV11-2 with TRBJ2-1; 9 nucleotides align to TRBD2. V trimming: 3 bases; J trimming: 6 bases; junction bases outside the gene matches: 18. The germline V gene has CDR1 SGHAT and CDR2 FQNNGV. The CDR3 is 19 residues long. The variable domain in full, completed from reference TRBV11-2 and TRBJ2-1, reads EAGVAQSPRYKIIEKRQSVAFWCNPISGHATLYWYQQILGQGPKLLIQFQNNGVVDDSQLPKDRFSAERLKGVDSTLKIQPAKLEDSAVYLCASSFSSNLLAGGINEQFFGPGTRLTVL.

The gene calls are TRBV6-6 and TRBJ1-6, with TRBD1 as a possible D gene (6 bases). This CDR3 has 14 amino acids. Germline CDR1 reads MNHNY; CDR2 reads SVGAGI (reference sequence). The V end was cut by 11 bases, the J end by 10 bases, with 21 bases between. CDR3 DNA: TGTGCCGCGGCCCTAGGGGGAGTTTGGTCACCCCTCCACTTT. It translates to CAAALGGVWSPLHF.

V usage is TRBV10-3 and J usage is TRBJ1-3; the D gene is possibly TRBD1 (5 bases). Trimming shortened V by 11 bases and J by 4 bases, and 12 bases separated the two germline ends. Germline V gives CDR1 ENHRY, CDR2 SYGVKD. The CDR3 sequence is 12 residues long. The CDR3 region has the DNA TGTGCCCACGGGACTGCAGGAAACACCATATATTTT. Residues: CAHGTAGNTIYF.

This chain uses TRBV5-4 with TRBJ2-5; D not certain. The length of the CDR3 is 13 residues. Germline CDR1 SGHNT, CDR2 YYREEE (reference sequence). Between the trimmed V and J ends, which lost 0 bases and 7 bases, there was a span of 10 bases. The CDR3 sequence is CASSLAHPGTQYF. CDR3 in DNA: TGTGCCAGCAGCTTGGCCCACCCGGGGACCCAGTACTTC.

DNA for the CDR3: TGTGCCAGCAGCTTGAAGGGGACAGATACGCAGTATTTT. It specifies CASSLKGTDTQYF. The J gene is TRBJ2-3, the V gene TRBV5-4, with TRBD1 as a possible D gene (5 bases). CDR1 is SGHNT and CDR2 is YYREEE in the germline V gene (reference sequence). Trimming took off 1 base at V and 3 bases at J, with 6 bases between the two ends. This CDR3 has 13 residues.

V is TRBV4-3 and J is TRBJ2-3; D might be TRBD1 (7 bases). This CDR3 region has 17 residues. Looked up from germline, CDR1 is LGHNA and CDR2 is YSLEER. V lost 1 base, J lost 3 bases, and 17 bases lay in between. In DNA, the CDR3 is TGCGCCAGCAGCCAAGGGTCCCAGGGGGGAAGAACAGATACGCAGTATTTT. It specifies CASSQGSQGGRTDTQYF.

This clone is labeled medium-sized. The V gene is TRBV21-1, the J gene TRBJ1-6. TRBV21-1 has pseudogene status. CDR3 size: 17 residues. CDR3 protein: CASSKGGGSSYNSPLHF. DNA for the CDR3: TGTGCCAGCAGCAAAGGTGGAGGGAGCTCCTATAATTCACCCCTCCACTTT.

The rearrangement links TRBV15 to TRBJ1-1, with 8 bases matching TRBD1. Germline-derived CDR1 and CDR2 are LNHNV and YYDKDF (reference sequence). There are 18 residues in the CDR3. J was trimmed by 3 bases and V by 2 bases; bases with no gene match: 14. DNA for the CDR3: TGTGCCACCAGCAGATACCCCCCGAGACAGGGGTGGGACACTGAAGCTTTCTTT. Residues: CATSRYPPRQGWDTEAFF.

The gene calls are TRBV9 and TRBJ2-7, with TRBD2 as a possible D gene (5 bases). Trimming pared 0 bases from V and 3 bases from J, leaving 10 bases between. CDR1 is SGDLS and CDR2 is YYNGEE in the germline V gene. CDR3 size: 14 residues. CDR3 coding DNA: TGTGCCAGCAGCGTAGGATCGAGCGGCTACGAGCAGTACTTC. Protein product: CASSVGSSGYEQYF.

The chain carries TRBV6-1 and TRBJ2-5; D may be TRBD2 (6 bases). Trimming pared 2 bases from V and 11 bases from J, leaving 9 bases between. The CDR3 spans 11 residues. The germline gives CDR1 MNHNS, CDR2 SASEGT. The CDR3: CASSERREQYF. The CDR3 nucleotides are TGTGCCAGCAGTGAAAGGAGGGAGCAGTACTTC.

The CDR3 DNA sequence: TGTGCCAGCAGCCTGGGACAGATCTTAGCCAAAAACATTCAGTACTTC. Protein product: CASSLGQILAKNIQYF. This chain joins TRBV11-2 and TRBJ2-4; 7 bases fit TRBD1. The CDR3 runs to 16 residues. V was pared by 5 bases and J by 0 bases, with 7 bases of the junction left unmatched. The germline V gene has CDR1 SGHAT and CDR2 FQNNGV.

The chain links TRBV9 to TRBJ1-2; 10 positions agree with TRBD1. Germline CDR1 reads SGDLS; CDR2 reads YYNGEE. V dropped 3 bases and J dropped 1; count of bases not matched to a gene: 3. The CDR3 is 15 residues long. The CDR3 reads CASSAGTGVNYGYTF. DNA for the CDR3: TGTGCCAGCAGCGCAGGGACAGGGGTTAACTATGGCTACACCTTC.

This clone has only a few counts. V gene TRBV6-5 combines with J gene TRBJ2-7; 9 nucleotides agree with TRBD2. Per germline, CDR1 MNHEY and CDR2 SVGAGI. There are 14 residues in the CDR3. Trimming removed 8 bases from V and 3 bases from J; junction bases left unmatched: 8. The CDR3 here is CASHPGTSFYEQYF. The CDR3 nucleotides read TGTGCCAGCCACCCCGGGACTAGCTTCTACGAGCAGTACTTC.

This rearrangement joins TRBV27 to TRBJ2-5; D ambiguous. Germline CDR1 MNHEY, CDR2 SMNVEV (reference sequence). Trimming cost V 6 bases and J 5 bases, with 10 bases left between them. The CDR3 consists of 12 residues. The CDR3 DNA follows: TGTGCCAGCAGCCTTAATATGGAGACCCAGTACTTC. Translation gives CASSLNMETQYF.

V and J are TRBV19 and TRBJ2-7; a weak D match, TRBD1 (6 bases). The germline V and J ends were trimmed by 9 bases and 3 bases, with 18 bases remaining between them. Germline V gene data show CDR1 as LNHDA and CDR2 as SQIVND (reference sequence). The CDR3 is made up of 14 amino acids. In DNA, the CDR3 is TGTGCCAGGAAAATCCGACAGGATTACTACGAGCAGTACTTC. This codes for CARKIRQDYYEQYF.

For the CDR3, the DNA is TGTGCCAGTAGTGGCGGACAGGGCTCTGGAAACACCATATATTTT. Protein sequence: CASSGGQGSGNTIYF. The chain couples TRBV19 to TRBJ1-3; 8 positions agree with TRBD1. The CDR3 covers 15 residues. Looked up from germline, CDR1 is LNHDA and CDR2 is SQIVND (reference sequence). V was clipped by 5 bases and J by 0 bases; unmatched bases: 3.

The chain uses TRBV11-3 and TRBJ2-7, with TRBD1 identical over 8 bases. The CDR3 spans 13 residues. V dropped 5 bases and J dropped 8; count of bases not matched to a gene: 8. Germline V gives CDR1 SGHNT, CDR2 YENEEA. The CDR3 loop reads CASSPDRGGKQYF. The CDR3 region has the DNA TGTGCCAGCAGCCCAGACAGGGGTGGGAAGCAGTACTTC.

The chain carries TRBV19 and TRBJ1-5; D is perhaps TRBD1 (6 bases). The CDR3 covers 16 residues. Germline CDR1 is LNHDA and CDR2 is SQIVND (reference sequence). Trimming cost V 3 bases and J 2 bases, with 14 bases left between them. The CDR3 loop is CASSMDDKGGNQPQHF. In DNA form, the CDR3 reads TGTGCCAGTAGTATGGACGACAAGGGGGGCAATCAGCCCCAGCATTTT.

V is TRBV6-1 and J is TRBJ1-4; the match to TRBD1 covers 7 bases. Trimming took 3 bases from V and 8 from J; bases not matched to a gene: 6. Per germline, CDR1 MNHNS and CDR2 SASEGT. The CDR3 totals 14 residues. Written as DNA, the CDR3 is TGTGCCAGCAGTGACAGGGGGACATGGGAAAAACTGTTTTTT. Amino acid sequence: CASSDRGTWEKLFF.

The CDR3 is CASSSQETQYF. In DNA form, the CDR3 reads TGCGCCAGCAGCTCTCAAGAGACCCAGTACTTC. This sequence joins TRBV5-1 and TRBJ2-5; D uncertain. Germline assignment: CDR1 SGHRS and CDR2 YFSETQ. CDR3 size: 11 residues. Between the trimmed V and J ends, which lost 3 bases and 2 bases, there was a span of 2 bases.

The chain joins TRBV11-3 to TRBJ2-3; D might be TRBD2 (5 bases). V was shortened by 1 base and J by 0 bases, with 14 bases between the two germline ends. The germline CDR1 and CDR2 sequences are SGHNT and YENEEA. This CDR3 spans 17 amino acids. CDR3 sequence: CASSLGRLSSSTDTQYF. DNA for the CDR3: TGTGCCAGCAGCTTAGGGAGACTATCCTCTAGCACAGATACGCAGTATTTT. Full variable domain (rest looked up from reference TRBV11-3 and TRBJ2-3): EAGVVQSPRYKIIEKKQPVAFWCNPISGHNTLYWYLQNLGQGPELLIRYENEEAVDDSQLPKDRFSAERLKGVDSTLKIQPAELGDSAVYLCASSLGRLSSSTDTQYFGPGTRLTVL.

V and J are TRBV5-4 and TRBJ2-7, with 9 bases lining up with TRBD1. The CDR3 sequence is 13 residues long. The V and J ends lost 4 bases and 3 bases, in that order; junction bases with no gene match: 2. Germline values: CDR1 SGHNT, CDR2 YYREEE (reference sequence). In DNA form, the CDR3 reads TGTGCCAGCAGCATGACAGGGGGCTACGAGCAGTACTTC. Translating it yields CASSMTGGYEQYF.